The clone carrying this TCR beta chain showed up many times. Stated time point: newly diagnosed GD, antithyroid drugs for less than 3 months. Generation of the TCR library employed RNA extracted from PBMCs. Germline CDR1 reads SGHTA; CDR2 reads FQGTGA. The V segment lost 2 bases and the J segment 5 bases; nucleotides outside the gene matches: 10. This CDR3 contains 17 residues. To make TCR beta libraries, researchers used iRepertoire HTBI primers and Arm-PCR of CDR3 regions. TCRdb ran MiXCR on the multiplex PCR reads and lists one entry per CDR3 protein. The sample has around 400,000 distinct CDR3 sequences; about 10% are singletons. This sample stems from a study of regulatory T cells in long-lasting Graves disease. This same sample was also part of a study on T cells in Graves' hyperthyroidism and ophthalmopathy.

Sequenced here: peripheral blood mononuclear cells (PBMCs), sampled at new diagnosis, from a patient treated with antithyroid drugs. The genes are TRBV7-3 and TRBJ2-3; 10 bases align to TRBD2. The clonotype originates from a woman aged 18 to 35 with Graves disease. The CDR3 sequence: CASSLVPASGSGDTQYF. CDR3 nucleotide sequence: TGTGCCAGCAGCTTAGTGCCGGCTAGCGGGAGCGGAGATACGCAGTATTTT.